The clone carrying this T cell receptor beta chain was seen a few times. The V end was cut by 1 base, the J end by 5 bases, with 9 bases between. This CDR3 is built from 13 residues. Per the germline V gene, CDR1 is PRHDT and CDR2 is FYEKMQ (reference sequence). The assay was immunoSEQ multiplex PCR, and TCRdb's table has in-frame clones only and misses some. Found here are roughly 200,000 clones, more than 65% of them singletons; the top ten hold less than 5.5%. These data are taken from a study of blood T cell repertoires in COVID-19. Study in general: Material from acute and convalescent COVID-19 was sourced from the United States, Italy and Spain. In each case, the material was cDNA or gDNA derived from T cells, B-cell-depleted T cells, or PBMCs.

The sample comprised peripheral blood. The sequence was collected from a man aged 45-65 years with active or convalescent COVID-19. The rearrangement uses TRBV13 and TRBJ2-7; D remains ambiguous. In DNA form, the CDR3 reads TGTGCCAGCAGCTTAGACCACCAGGACGAGCAGTACTTC. Its protein is CASSLDHQDEQYF.